These 2 T cell receptor beta chains share one sample of origin, sequenced in a study of T cells in Graves' hyperthyroidism and ophthalmopathy. TCR beta CDR3 regions were amplified from RNA. HTBI primers were used for first-round RT-PCR of the TCR CDR3. TCRdb processed the multiplex PCR reads anew with MiXCR; each CDR3 protein has one entry. The sample consists of over 700,000 distinct CDR3 sequences, around 20% of them appearing once. Specimen: blood. All receptors derive from a woman aged 45-60 years with Graves' hyperthyroidism that later progressed to Graves' ophthalmopathy.

The chain has TRBV4-2 and TRBJ2-7, with a tentative D call TRBD1 (5 bases). Germline CDR1 and CDR2: LGHNA and YNFKEQ. CDR3 size: 14 residues. The germline V and J ends were trimmed by 4 bases and 4 bases, with 14 bases remaining between them. The CDR3 DNA reads TGTGCCAGCAGCCCTCAGGACACTTCGTACGAGCAGTACTTC. It yields the protein CASSPQDTSYEQYF.

This clonotype showed up many times. CDR3 bases: TGTGCCAGCAGTGAAACAGGGGTGCCTAATGAAAAACTGTTTTTT. The encoded protein is CASSETGVPNEKLFF. V is TRBV12-3 or TRBV12-4 and J is TRBJ1-4; 7 bases agree with TRBD1. The CDR3 totals 15 residues. V shed 5 bases and J 3 bases; nucleotides not matched to a gene: 6.